These 12 T cell receptor beta chains came from one sample sequenced in a study of blood T cell repertoires in COVID-19 (TCRdb year 2020). The library was built by means of the immunoSEQ multiplex PCR assay. TCRdb obtained this table from immuneACCESS and retained in-frame rearrangements with V and J assigned. These tables miss some clones; where compared with another copy, unresolved V genes account for less than half of the shortfall, and the remainder is unexplained. This sample gives over 30,000 clones in total; approximately 88% of them show up just once. Around a tenth of the sample lies in the top ten. Sequencing was performed on peripheral blood. The receptors stem from a human donor in a cohort sampled during active COVID-19.

The rearrangement joins TRBV25-1 to TRBJ1-2; a possible D gene is TRBD1 (6 bases). Germline V gene sequence: CDR1 MGHDK, CDR2 SYGVNS. V lost 4 bases to trimming and J lost 8 bases, with 20 bases between them. The CDR3 length is 15 residues. CDR3 amino acids: CASSGIGLGAQGYTF. The CDR3 bases are TGTGCCAGCAGTGGAATTGGATTGGGGGCGCAGGGCTACACCTTC.

The sample holds one count of this clone. The chain recombines TRBV30 with TRBJ2-5; 12 bases map to TRBD2. The CDR3 runs to 15 residues. The germline V gene encodes CDR1 GTSNPN and CDR2 SVGIG (reference sequence). J was trimmed by 5 bases and V by 2 bases; bases with no gene match: 6. CDR3 region: CAWSTRLAGEETQYF. The DNA for the CDR3 is TGTGCCTGGAGTACAAGACTAGCGGGAGAGGAGACCCAGTACTTC.

The chain has TRBV6-5 and TRBJ2-7, with 8 nucleotides matching TRBD1. Unmatched junction bases numbered 8, after V lost 7 bases and J lost 0 bases. This CDR3 region has 15 residues. Germline CDR1 MNHEY, CDR2 SVGAGI. The CDR3 DNA is TGTGCCAGCACCGCCTTCACAGGGGGCTCCTACGAGCAGTACTTC. Translation: CASTAFTGGSYEQYF.

The V and J genes are TRBV28 and TRBJ2-5, with D perhaps matching TRBD1 (6 bases). The CDR3 is 13 residues long. Germline CDR1 reads MDHEN; CDR2 reads SYDVKM. V was cut by 9 bases and J by 4 bases, with 15 bases left in between. In nucleotides, the CDR3 is TGTGCCAGTAACCGGGACACGAGAGAGACCCAGTACTTC. It codes for CASNRDTRETQYF.

The J gene is TRBJ2-3, the V gene TRBV9; 13 bases fit TRBD2. The CDR3 sequence is 15 residues long. Trimming took 4 bases from V and 5 from J; bases not matched to a gene: 4. Per the germline V gene, CDR1 is SGDLS and CDR2 is YYNGEE. Here the CDR3 reads CASSLGTSGKDTQYF. Written as DNA, the CDR3 is TGTGCCAGCAGCTTGGGGACTAGCGGGAAAGATACGCAGTATTTT.

The rearrangement joins TRBV29-1 to TRBJ2-3; D gene uncertain. CDR1 is SQVTM, CDR2 ANQGSEA, per germline. V dropped 6 bases and J dropped 2 bases, with 9 bases sitting between them. The CDR3 contains 12 residues. The CDR3 coding sequence is TGCAGCGTAGAATATTCCACAGATACGCAGTATTTT. It is translated as CSVEYSTDTQYF.

The chain couples TRBV2 to TRBJ1-5; D gene uncertain. Trimming stripped 7 bases from V and 3 bases from J, with 7 bases between. The CDR3 spans 12 residues. CDR1 and CDR2 from the germline V gene are SNHLY and FYNNEI. Here the CDR3 DNA reads TGTGCCAGCAACCAACACAATCAGCCCCAGCATTTT. This encodes CASNQHNQPQHF. The full variable domain, rest sourced from reference TRBV2 and TRBJ1-5, is EPEVTQTPSHQVTQMGQEVILRCVPISNHLYFYWYRQILGQKVEFLVSFYNNEISEKSEIFDDQFSVERPDGSNFTLKIRSTKLEDSAMYFCASNQHNQPQHFGDGTRLSIL.

This clone has just a few counts. The J gene is TRBJ2-1, the V gene TRBV18, with TRBD1 matching over 7 bases. CDR1 and CDR2 from the germline V gene are KGHSH and LQKENI. The CDR3 is 14 residues long. Unmatched junction bases numbered 5, after V lost 4 bases and J lost 5 bases. CDR3 DNA sequence: TGTGCCAGCTCACTTGACAGGGAGAACAATGAGCAGTTCTTC. Translated, it gives CASSLDRENNEQFF. The complete variable domain, with remaining parts taken from reference TRBV18 and TRBJ2-1, reads NAGVMQNPRHLVRRRGQEARLRCSPMKGHSHVYWYRQLPEEGLKFMVYLQKENIIDESGMPKERFSAEFPKEGPSILRIQQVVRGDSAAYFCASSLDRENNEQFFGPGTRLTVL.

The CDR3 DNA reads TGTGCCAGCAGCTTAAATGCGGGAGGGCCGTCTGACTCCTACAATGAGCAGTTCTTC. This encodes CASSLNAGGPSDSYNEQFF. The chain recombines TRBV7-3 with TRBJ2-1; 9 nucleotides match TRBD2. J was trimmed by 0 bases and V by 1 base; bases with no gene match: 10. This CDR3 spans 19 amino acids. CDR1 SGHTA and CDR2 FQGTGA come from the germline V gene.

The genes are TRBV5-1 and TRBJ2-5; the match to TRBD2 covers 13 bases. The V gene end was trimmed by 4 bases and the J gene end by 5 bases; junction bases not matched to a gene: 14. Per germline, CDR1 SGHRS and CDR2 YFSETQ. This CDR3 contains 18 residues. The CDR3 nucleotides are TGCGCCAGCAGCCCAAAACTAGCGGGGGGGCTTGTGGTCGAGACCCAGTACTTC. This gives the protein CASSPKLAGGLVVETQYF.

The chain joins TRBV11-2 to TRBJ1-3; the D gene is possibly TRBD1 (6 bases). The CDR3 is made up of 15 amino acids. CDR1 and CDR2 from the germline V gene are SGHAT and FQNNGV. V was shortened by 6 bases and J by 4 bases, with 16 bases between the two germline ends. CDR3 protein: CASSQPPGGGNTIYF. In nucleotides, the CDR3 is TGTGCCAGCAGTCAACCACCGGGGGGCGGAAACACCATATATTTT.

The CDR3 is CASSEQYDYGYTF. The CDR3 region has the DNA TGTGCCAGCAGTGAACAGTACGACTATGGCTACACCTTC. The rearrangement joins TRBV6-1 to TRBJ1-2; D remains unclear. Per germline, CDR1 MNHNS and CDR2 SASEGT. The CDR3 extends over 13 amino acids. V was shortened by 2 bases and J by 3 bases, with 7 bases between the two germline ends.